This T cell receptor (beta chain) was identified in a study of cytomegalovirus exposure and HLA in healthy donors. As concerns this clone: As yet, its antigen is unknown.

V lost 0 bases, J lost 0 bases, and 3 bases stayed unmatched. Germline CDR1 GTSNPN, CDR2 SVGIG (reference sequence). This CDR3 region has 15 residues. Study results and limitations: Reports described diagnosis of cytomegalovirus status by the classifier as highly specific and sensitive.

Clones were sequenced by immunoSEQ multiplex PCR, and TCRdb holds only the in-frame ones, with some missing. The sample lists fewer than 90,000 clones; about 95% were seen once. The sequencing input was PBMCs. The chain joins TRBV30 to TRBJ2-3; TRBD2 matches at 7 bases. This TCR came from a man younger than 30 in good health and CMV-seropositive. The CDR3 region has the DNA TGTGCCTGGAGTGTAGGTAGCGGGAGCACAGATACGCAGTATTTT. Its translation: CAWSVGSGSTDTQYF.